This entry concerns a single T cell receptor (beta chain). The CDR3 spans 15 residues. CDR1 and CDR2 from the germline V gene are MGHRA and YSYEKL. The junction had 5 bases not matched to a gene; V was cut back by 4 bases and J by 5 bases. The data are from a study of blood T cell repertoires in COVID-19. Across the whole study: T cells, B-cell-depleted T cells, or PBMCs provided the cDNA or gDNA that served as material.

In the study's own analysis: Reference gene primer amplification gave nucleated cell count estimates. TCRdb keeps only in-frame clones here, not all; method: immunoSEQ multiplex PCR. The DNA was the basis for D and trimming; V, J and clone size are from that table. Counted here are about 200,000 clones, almost 85% occurring once; the ten biggest clones make up more than 10%. The chain links TRBV4-1 to TRBJ1-5; 10 bases align to TRBD1. The sequencing input was peripheral blood. The clonotype was recovered from a woman aged 40 to 50 with acute or convalescent COVID-19. CDR3 region: CASSRDRGPDQPQHF. CDR3 nucleotides: TGCGCCAGCAGCCGCGACAGGGGGCCGGATCAGCCCCAGCATTTT.